This is a list of T cell receptor beta chains from one sample in a study of CXCR3-negative and CXCR3-positive naive CD8 T cells. Using the 5' RACE reads, TCRdb records one entry per CDR3 protein without DNA. The sample table includes about 5,300 distinct CDR3 sequences. The sample consisted of naive CXCR3+ CD8+ T cells from blood. These receptors were taken from a human donor in good health. Some clones in this sample may be carry-over from other donors' samples. The CDR3 runs from the conserved cysteine through the conserved F or W. For some rows the clone size is stated as once, few or many, or as a class when expanded; others skip it.

TRBJ2-7	TRBV11-2	14	medium-sized	CASSSVGGSSEQYF
TRBJ2-1	TRBV29-1	14	.	CSVESLAGDYEQFF
TRBJ2-5	TRBV25-1	13	.	CASSWDSQETQYF
TRBJ1-5	TRBV4-2	15	medium-sized	CASSRGVDTNQPQHF
TRBJ2-1	TRBV20-1	16	.	CSARIDGDGFYNEQFF
TRBJ2-1	TRBV25-1	13	medium-sized	CASNQVGGEEQFF
TRBJ2-2	TRBV11-2	17	.	CASSLDTLGDDTGELFF
TRBJ2-1	TRBV7-2	17	.	CASSSPSGRSPYNEQFF
TRBJ2-2	TRBV7-9	13	medium-sized	CANNAGGTGELFF
TRBJ1-2	TRBV29-1	14	medium-sized	CSVGLGQGGYGYTF
TRBJ2-2	TRBV20-1	17	medium-sized	CSAPTSGGAGWTGELFF
TRBJ2-7	TRBV13	12	medium-sized	CASSSTGGEQYF
TRBJ1-2	TRBV27	21	medium-sized	CASSSLSGDQPAEFTLYGYTF
TRBJ2-2	TRBV7-3	11	medium-sized	CASSLTGELFF
TRBJ2-2	TRBV29-1	13	medium-sized	CSVEIGNTGELFF
TRBJ2-1	TRBV6-2/TRBV6-3	14	.	CASSYTSPYNEQFF
TRBJ2-7	TRBV29-1	11	.	CSVVSGAEQYF
TRBJ2-1	TRBV29-1	15	medium-sized	CSVEVPGHMDNEQFF
TRBJ2-1	TRBV4-3	13	medium-sized	CASSQDWGDEQFF
TRBJ2-5	TRBV6-5	13	medium-sized	CASSWRGGETQYF
TRBJ2-1	TRBV12-3/TRBV12-4	17	medium-sized	CASSLSTRDRGLSEQFF
TRBJ1-5	TRBV28	16	.	CASRTGGLSLAQPQHF
TRBJ2-5	TRBV7-9	13	.	CASSPRGWETQYF
TRBJ2-7	TRBV7-8	17	.	CASSVGLGGLSSYEQYF
TRBJ2-7	TRBV6-6	17	.	CASSFHPDRPFSYEQYF
TRBJ2-3	TRBV30	15	medium-sized	CAWSLGQGAGDTQYF
TRBJ2-1	TRBV29-1	13	.	CSVEDGGPREQFF
TRBJ2-7	TRBV5-1	12	.	CASSPGLFEQYF
TRBJ2-1	TRBV7-7	15	.	CASSPGTGTYNEQFF
TRBJ2-2	TRBV7-3	20	medium-sized	CASSLPARGGPLTNTGELFF
TRBJ1-1	TRBV7-2	15	.	CASSLSPNMNTEAFF
TRBJ1-1	TRBV29-1	12	.	CSVLLMNTEAFF
TRBJ2-3	TRBV7-2	17	.	CASSFSGRAIGTDTQYF
TRBJ1-1	TRBV5-1	17	medium-sized	CASSFLPGQTTNTEAFF
TRBJ1-1	TRBV5-1	14	.	CASSSQGAYTEAFF
TRBJ1-6	TRBV5-1	15	.	CASRGGQGTDSPLHF
TRBJ2-5	TRBV29-1	14	.	CSVEDRQGRETQYF
TRBJ2-1	TRBV9	15	.	CASSVGLAGSDEQFF
TRBJ2-7	TRBV29-1	13	.	CSVEDRDSYEQYF
TRBJ2-5	TRBV7-9	17	medium-sized	CASSLAGQGRARETQYF
TRBJ1-1	TRBV7-9	14	.	CASSARVSNTEAFF
TRBJ2-1	TRBV6-5	12	medium-sized	CASSYTGDEQFF
TRBJ1-1	TRBV19	13	.	CASNLGVYTEAFF
TRBJ2-1	TRBV7-2	15	.	CASSVVAGDYNEQFF
TRBJ2-7	TRBV7-2	11	.	CASSSNYEQYF
TRBJ1-5	TRBV7-9	14	.	CASSRRGDNQPQHF
TRBJ2-7	TRBV5-1	15	.	CASSLYGQGAYEQYF
TRBJ2-3	TRBV12-2	20	.	CASPPRLRSMRESITDTQYF
TRBJ2-1	TRBV29-1	12	medium-sized	CSVAPGGTEQFF
TRBJ2-7	TRBV13	16	.	CASSLGPGVGHYEQYF
TRBJ1-4	TRBV29-1	12	.	CSVGGNEKLFFF
TRBJ2-1	TRBV29-1	14	medium-sized	CSVGLIADYNEQFF
TRBJ2-7	TRBV4-2	16	medium-sized	CASSQPRTGASYEQYF
TRBJ2-5	TRBV6-2/TRBV6-3	16	medium-sized	CASSFEPGLGGWTQYF
TRBJ1-2	TRBV4-1	14	medium-sized	CASSQDRNNYGYTF
TRBJ2-7	TRBV29-1	13	.	CSVDSSARDEQYF
TRBJ1-1	TRBV19	14	medium-sized	CASSMGRLNTEAFF
TRBJ1-1	TRBV7-3	15	medium-sized	CASSLNSGMNTEAFF
TRBJ2-4	TRBV15	15	.	CATSRDRPGGNIQYF
TRBJ2-3	TRBV18	14	.	CASSQGDSTDTQYF